Listed below are T cell receptor beta chains from one sample, sequenced in a study of T cell responses to AZD1222 COVID-19 vaccine. Libraries were prepared by immunoSEQ multiplex PCR; TCRdb keeps only in-frame clonotypes and omits some of them. This sample has fewer than 200,000 clones; around 88% occur once, and the top ten carry approximately 0.5%. The sequences come from peripheral blood, collected on day 0 of AZD1222 vaccination. The receptors originated from an adult in good health. Each CDR3 is given with its conserved first and last residue. The order of the fields is V gene, D gene, J gene, clone size, CDR3 DNA, CDR3 protein. The D gene is left open where the match is weak. Only part of the rows carry a size: once, few, many, or a class if the clone is expanded.

TRBV7-9,.,TRBJ2-7,.,TGTGCCAGCAGCATGGACAGTCACTCCTACGAGCAGTACTTC,CASSMDSHSYEQYF
TRBV9,.,TRBJ1-5,.,TGTGCCAGCAGCGGAAGAGGAGAGAACGAGCCCCAGCATTTT,CASSGRGENEPQHF
TRBV28,.,TRBJ1-2,.,TGTGCCAGCAGCATACAGGGTATTTATGGCTACACCTTC,CASSIQGIYGYTF
TRBV5-1,TRBD1,TRBJ1-2,.,TGCGCCAGCGGGACAGGCTATGGCTACACCTTC,CASGTGYGYTF
TRBV30,.,TRBJ1-5,once,TGTGCCTGGAGTGTATCAGGCAGGGGAAATAGCAATCAGCCCCAGCATTTT,CAWSVSGRGNSNQPQHF
TRBV7-3,TRBD2,TRBJ2-1,.,TGTGCCAGCAGCTCCCTAGCGGTAACCTACAATGAGCAGTTCTTC,CASSSLAVTYNEQFF
TRBV5-1,TRBD2,TRBJ2-1,.,TGCGCCAGCAGCTTGAACGGGGGGGCCTATGAGCAGTTCTTC,CASSLNGGAYEQFF
TRBV5-3,.,TRBJ1-3,.,TGTGCCAGAAGTTTCGACAGGTCTGGAAACACCATATATTTT,CARSFDRSGNTIYF
TRBV7-6,.,TRBJ2-7,.,TGTGCCAGCAGCCCCCTGGAAACCCACTCCTACGAGCAGTACTTC,CASSPLETHSYEQYF
TRBV9,.,TRBJ2-7,.,TGTGCCAGCAGCGTAGTGGACGGCTACGAGCAGTACTTC,CASSVVDGYEQYF
TRBV27,.,TRBJ2-3,.,TGTGCCAGCAGTTACCTTAGCGCAGATACGCAGTATTTT,CASSYLSADTQYF